This is a list of T cell receptor beta chains from one sample in a study of read filtering for tumor transcriptome and immune sequencing. TCRdb reprocessed the reads via MiXCR and lists one record per CDR3 protein. The table includes approximately 140,000 distinct CDR3 sequences, approximately 13% detected once. The sequencing sample was made of a population of CD138-negative cells sorted from bone marrow. The source is a donor aged 40 or over with multiple myeloma. CDR3s include the opening cysteine and the closing phenylalanine or tryptophan. The D gene is left open where the match is weak. Only some rows state a clone size, as once, few, many or a class for expanded clones.

V gene	clone size	D gene	J gene	CDR3 protein	CDR3 DNA
TRBV5-1	many	.	TRBJ1-5	CASSWDFGQPQHF	TGCGCCAGCAGCTGGGATTTCGGTCAGCCCCAGCATTTT
TRBV6-2/TRBV6-3	.	TRBD2	TRBJ2-1	CASRVAGVSYNGQFF	TGTGCCAGCAGGGTAGCGGGAGTCTCCTACAATGGGCAGTTCTTC
TRBV7-2	many	.	TRBJ1-1	CASSINTLNTEAFF	TGTGCCAGCAGCATAAACACACTGAACACTGAAGCTTTCTTT
TRBV29-1	many	TRBD2	TRBJ2-3	CSVVGSGRGVGTDTQYF	TGCAGCGTTGTGGGTAGCGGGAGAGGTGTCGGCACAGATACGCAGTATTTT
TRBV3-1	many	.	TRBJ2-1	CASSQTGPEGWFGEQFF	TGTGCCAGCAGCCAAACGGGACCGGAAGGCTGGTTTGGTGAGCAGTTCTTC
TRBV7-9	many	.	TRBJ2-3	CASSLPGRAQYF	TGTGCCAGCAGCTTACCAGGGAGAGCGCAGTATTTT
TRBV5-5	.	.	TRBJ2-6	CASPWSVESSGANVLTF	TGTGCCAGCCCCTGGAGCGTTGAGAGCTCTGGGGCCAACGTCCTGACTTTC
TRBV29-1	few	.	TRBJ2-1	CSVAPRQGYNEQFF	TGCAGCGTCGCTCCCCGCCAGGGGTACAATGAGCAGTTCTTC
TRBV18	few	TRBD2	TRBJ2-1	CASSPGLAGGQGNEQFF	TGTGCCAGCTCACCGGGACTAGCGGGAGGTCAGGGCAATGAGCAGTTCTTC
TRBV19	.	.	TRBJ1-3	CASSILGTVNTVYF	TGTGCCAGTAGTATTTTGGGGACGGTCAACACCGTATATTTT
TRBV20-1	many	TRBD2	TRBJ2-1	CSARDIKGGRGHEQFF	TGCAGTGCTAGAGATATAAAGGGAGGGCGTGGACATGAGCAGTTCTTC
TRBV6-2/TRBV6-3	many	.	TRBJ2-1	CASRHRDESYNEQFF	TGTGCCAGCAGACACCGGGACGAGTCTTACAATGAGCAGTTCTTC
TRBV7-2	many	.	TRBJ1-5	CASSPQGRGGTQPQHF	TGTGCCAGCAGCCCCCAGGGGAGGGGTGGAACTCAGCCCCAGCATTTT